The 11 T cell receptor beta chains presented below share a single source sample, sequenced in a study of T cell repertoires in cytomegalovirus infection. Their antigens are not known. MiXCR was run by TCRdb on the reads, yielding one entry per CDR3 protein. The top ten hold approximately 95% of the sample, which has around 78,000 distinct CDR3 sequences, 35% to 45% seen once. Specimen: CD8+ T cells from cultured PBMCs, collected from culture after CMV antigen stimulation. These receptors all stem from a human donor in good health (CMV status not recorded). Some clones in this sample may be carry-over from other donors' samples.

This clonotype was counted a few times. Here the CDR3 reads CASSLYTAQGPMNTEAFF. For the CDR3, the DNA is TGTGCCAGCAGCCTCTACACGGCACAGGGGCCGATGAACACTGAAGCTTTCTTT. The V call is TRBV7-6, the J call TRBJ1-1; 7 nucleotides align to TRBD1. The germline V gene has CDR1 SGHVS and CDR2 FNYEAQ. There are 18 residues in the CDR3. V was clipped by 5 bases and J by 0 bases; unmatched bases: 15. Using reference TRBV7-6 and TRBJ1-1 for the parts outside the CDR3, the full variable domain is GAGVSQSPRYKVTKRGQDVALRCDPISGHVSLYWYRQALGQGPEFLTYFNYEAQQDKSGLPNDRFSAERPEGSISTLTIQRTEQRDSAMYRCASSLYTAQGPMNTEAFFGQGTRLTVV.

The V call is TRBV20-1, the J call TRBJ2-7; the match to TRBD1 covers 7 bases. The V and J ends lost 0 bases and 0 bases, in that order; junction bases with no gene match: 5. The CDR3 runs to 15 residues. Per the germline V gene, CDR1 is DFQATT and CDR2 is SNEGSKA (reference sequence). The CDR3 protein is CSARELGDSSYEQYF. The CDR3 bases are TGCAGTGCTAGAGAATTGGGGGACAGCTCCTACGAGCAGTACTTC.

The chain is built from TRBV7-6 and TRBJ1-5, with D possibly being TRBD1 (6 bases). Germline-derived CDR1 and CDR2 are SGHVS and FNYEAQ. The CDR3 runs 14 residues. V dropped 5 bases and J dropped 5 bases, with 13 bases sitting between them. Here the CDR3 reads CASSLSGGHQPQHF. CDR3 nucleotide sequence: TGTGCCAGCAGCCTATCCGGGGGGCATCAGCCCCAGCATTTT.

The chain is built from TRBV7-9 and TRBJ2-7; tentative D call: TRBD1 (6 bases). CDR3 size: 15 residues. Germline loops: CDR1 SEHNR, CDR2 FQNEAQ (reference sequence). V was clipped by 3 bases and J by 6 bases, with 18 bases between them. The DNA of the CDR3 is TGTGCCAGCAGCTTCCTTACAGGGTTCACTGGCGAGCAGTACTTC. This gives the protein CASSFLTGFTGEQYF.

This clonotype is a singleton in its sample. The chain is built from TRBV11-2 and TRBJ2-1, with TRBD2 as a possible D gene (7 bases). The CDR3 spans 17 residues. Germline lookup yields CDR1 SGHAT and CDR2 FQNNGV. Between the trimmed V and J ends, which lost 8 bases and 4 bases, there was a span of 24 bases. The CDR3 sequence is CASGGFGGRSDYNEQFF. In DNA, the CDR3 is TGTGCCAGCGGCGGATTCGGGGGGCGAAGCGATTACAATGAGCAGTTCTTC.

This chain uses TRBV7-4 with TRBJ1-1, with D uncertain. V was cut by 2 bases and J by 0 bases, with 7 bases left in between. Per germline, CDR1 SGHVT and CDR2 SQSDAQ. The CDR3 length is 14 residues. CDR3 DNA: TGTGCCAGCAGCTTATCGACGGTGAACACTGAAGCTTTCTTT. Its protein is CASSLSTVNTEAFF.

This clonotype was detected a few times. CDR3 region: CASSLSPLAGGPYEQYF. CDR3 bases: TGTGCCAGCAGTTTAAGCCCCCTAGCGGGGGGACCCTACGAGCAGTACTTC. The chain carries TRBV12-3 or TRBV12-4 and TRBJ2-7; 11 positions match TRBD2. V lost 2 bases, J lost 2 bases, and 8 bases stayed unmatched. The length of the CDR3 is 17 residues.

The rearrangement links TRBV7-2 to TRBJ2-3; D is possibly TRBD1 or TRBD2 (5 bases each). Trimming took 5 bases from V and 2 from J, leaving 17 bases between them. The CDR3 sequence is 16 residues long. CDR1 and CDR2 from the germline V gene are SGHTA and FQGNSA. CDR3 nucleotides: TGTGCCAGCAGCACTCAAGGGACGGAACCCACAGATACGCAGTATTTT. Translating gives CASSTQGTEPTDTQYF.

This clonotype has ten or more counts. This chain joins TRBV20-1 and TRBJ2-1; D is ambiguous. Per the germline V gene, CDR1 is DFQATT and CDR2 is SNEGSKA (reference sequence). CDR3 length equals 12 residues. Trimming left V 6 bases short and J 2 bases short, with 8 bases between. This CDR3 is CSATITYNEQFF. CDR3 in DNA: TGCAGTGCCACGATCACCTACAATGAGCAGTTCTTC.

V and J are TRBV5-4 and TRBJ2-2; perhaps TRBD2 as D (5 bases). Germline assignment: CDR1 SGHNT and CDR2 YYREEE (reference sequence). The CDR3 is 14 residues long. Trimming removed 6 bases at V and 4 bases at J, with 13 bases between. This chain's CDR3 is CASTEGFSTGELFF. The DNA for the CDR3 is TGTGCCAGCACCGAGGGTTTCTCCACCGGGGAGCTGTTTTTT.

In its sample, this clonotype was seen a few times. This chain connects TRBV2 to TRBJ2-7; the match to TRBD1 covers 7 bases. CDR1 is SNHLY and CDR2 is FYNNEI in the germline V gene. The J segment lost 2 bases and the V segment lost 4 bases, leaving 2 bases of the junction unmatched. The CDR3 loop spans 13 amino acids. The CDR3, as DNA: TGTGCCAGCAGTGGACAGGGCACCTACGAGCAGTACTTC. It encodes CASSGQGTYEQYF. Based on the CDR3 plus reference TRBV2 and TRBJ2-7, the full variable domain is EPEVTQTPSHQVTQMGQEVILRCVPISNHLYFYWYRQILGQKVEFLVSFYNNEISEKSEIFDDQFSVERPDGSNFTLKIRSTKLEDSAMYFCASSGQGTYEQYFGPGTRLTVT.